The T cell receptor beta chain described here comes from a study of blood T cell repertoires in COVID-19. Study information: The United States, Italy and Spain were the sources of the acute and convalescent COVID-19 samples. T cells, B-cell-depleted T cells, or PBMCs provided the cDNA or gDNA that served as material.

Authors' processing steps: Nucleated cell number was recorded as an estimate derived from reference gene primer amplification. TCRdb's table, derived via immunoSEQ multiplex PCR, lists solely in-frame clones and lacks some. V and J calls plus clone size are reproduced from that table; the DNA served to infer D and trimming. Of tens of thousands of clones detected, 86% appear once; the ten largest clones hold 2%. The CDR3 has 14 residues. Unmatched junction bases numbered 3, after V lost 3 bases and J lost 3 bases. From germline, CDR1 is MGHRA and CDR2 YSYEKL. This chain connects TRBV4-1 to TRBJ1-1; 8 nucleotides match TRBD1. The sequencing input was peripheral blood. This clonotype was sampled from a man aged 25-40 years with acute or convalescent COVID-19. The CDR3: CASSHRTGHTEAFF. In DNA form, the CDR3 reads TGCGCCAGCAGCCATCGGACAGGGCACACTGAAGCTTTCTTT.